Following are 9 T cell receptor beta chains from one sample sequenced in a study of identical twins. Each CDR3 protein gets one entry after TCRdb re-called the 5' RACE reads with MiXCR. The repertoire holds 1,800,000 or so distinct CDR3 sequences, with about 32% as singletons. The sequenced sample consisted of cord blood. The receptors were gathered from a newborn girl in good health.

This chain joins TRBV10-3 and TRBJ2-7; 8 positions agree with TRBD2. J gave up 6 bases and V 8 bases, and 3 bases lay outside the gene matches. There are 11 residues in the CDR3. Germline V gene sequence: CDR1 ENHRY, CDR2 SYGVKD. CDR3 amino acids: CAIAAGVEQYF. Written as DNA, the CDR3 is TGTGCCATCGCAGCGGGAGTCGAGCAGTACTTC.

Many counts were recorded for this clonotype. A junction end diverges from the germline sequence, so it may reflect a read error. CDR3 coding DNA: TGTGCTAGCAGCCCCGGGACAGGGGGTAATGAAAAACTGTTTTTT. Translating gives CASSPGTGGNEKLFF. V usage is TRBV5-1 and J usage is TRBJ1-4; 11 bases match TRBD1. CDR3 length: 15 residues. Germline assignment: CDR1 SGHRS and CDR2 YFSETQ.

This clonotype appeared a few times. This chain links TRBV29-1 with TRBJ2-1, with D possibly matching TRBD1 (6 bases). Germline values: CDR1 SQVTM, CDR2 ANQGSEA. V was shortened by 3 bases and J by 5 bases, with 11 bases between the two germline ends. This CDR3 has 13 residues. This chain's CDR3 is CSVDRSGDNEQFF. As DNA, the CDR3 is TGCAGCGTTGATCGATCAGGGGACAATGAGCAGTTCTTC.

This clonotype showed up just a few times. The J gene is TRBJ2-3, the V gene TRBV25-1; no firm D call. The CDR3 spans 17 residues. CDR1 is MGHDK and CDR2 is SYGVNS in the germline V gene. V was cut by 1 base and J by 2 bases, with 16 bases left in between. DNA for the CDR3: TGTGCCAGCAGTGAATCTAGGACGAAGCCCTACACAGATACGCAGTATTTT. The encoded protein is CASSESRTKPYTDTQYF.

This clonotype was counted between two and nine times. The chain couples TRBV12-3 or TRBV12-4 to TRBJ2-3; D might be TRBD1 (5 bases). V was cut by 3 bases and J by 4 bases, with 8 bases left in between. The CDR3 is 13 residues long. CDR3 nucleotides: TGTGCCAGCAGTTTCTCCAGGGCAGATACGCAGTATTTT. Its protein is CASSFSRADTQYF.

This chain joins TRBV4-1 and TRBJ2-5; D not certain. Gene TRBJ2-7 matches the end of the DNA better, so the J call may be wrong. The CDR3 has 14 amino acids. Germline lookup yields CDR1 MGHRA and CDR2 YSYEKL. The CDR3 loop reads CASSQHGRTYEQYF. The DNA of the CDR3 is TGCGCCAGCAGCCAACACGGACGGACCTACGAGCAGTACTTC.

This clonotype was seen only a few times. The CDR3 sequence: CSAPGPDRNIQYF. In DNA form, the CDR3 reads TGCAGTGCCCCTGGACCGGACAGAAACATTCAGTACTTC. V is TRBV20-1 and J is TRBJ2-4, with D perhaps matching TRBD1 (6 bases). Trimming removed 6 bases at V and 6 bases at J, with 15 bases between. Germline V gene sequence: CDR1 DFQATT, CDR2 SNEGSKA (reference sequence). This CDR3 spans 13 amino acids.

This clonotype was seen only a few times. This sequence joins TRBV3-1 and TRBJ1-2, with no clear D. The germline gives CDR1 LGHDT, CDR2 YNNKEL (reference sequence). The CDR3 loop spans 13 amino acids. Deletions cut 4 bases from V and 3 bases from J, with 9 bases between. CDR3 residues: CASSLQDHYGYTF. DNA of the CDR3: TGTGCCAGCAGCCTTCAGGATCACTATGGCTACACCTTC.

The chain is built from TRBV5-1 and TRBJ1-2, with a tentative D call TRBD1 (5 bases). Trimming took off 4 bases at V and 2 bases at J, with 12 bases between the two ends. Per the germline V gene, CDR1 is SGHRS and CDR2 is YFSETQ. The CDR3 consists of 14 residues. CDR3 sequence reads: CASSRGTVNYGYTF. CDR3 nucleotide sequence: TGCGCCAGCAGCCGGGGGACTGTGAACTATGGCTACACCTTC.